This T cell receptor beta chain was identified during a study of T cell responses to AZD1222 COVID-19 vaccine. This CDR3 region has 14 residues. Germline CDR1 SEHNR, CDR2 FQNEAQ (reference sequence). Trimming took 4 bases from V and 4 from J; bases not matched to a gene: 5. Produced via immunoSEQ multiplex PCR; TCRdb's table is partial and in-frame only. The repertoire has 90,000 to 120,000 clones, 75% to 95% of them found once; the top ten carry about 6.8%. Sequenced here: peripheral blood, sampled 28 days after the second AZD1222 dose. The sequence was collected from an adult who received the AZD1222 COVID-19 vaccine. This rearrangement joins TRBV7-9 to TRBJ2-5; 8 bases align to TRBD1. CDR3 protein: CASSSRTGTETQYF. CDR3 DNA: TGTGCCAGCAGCTCTAGGACAGGGACAGAGACCCAGTACTTC.